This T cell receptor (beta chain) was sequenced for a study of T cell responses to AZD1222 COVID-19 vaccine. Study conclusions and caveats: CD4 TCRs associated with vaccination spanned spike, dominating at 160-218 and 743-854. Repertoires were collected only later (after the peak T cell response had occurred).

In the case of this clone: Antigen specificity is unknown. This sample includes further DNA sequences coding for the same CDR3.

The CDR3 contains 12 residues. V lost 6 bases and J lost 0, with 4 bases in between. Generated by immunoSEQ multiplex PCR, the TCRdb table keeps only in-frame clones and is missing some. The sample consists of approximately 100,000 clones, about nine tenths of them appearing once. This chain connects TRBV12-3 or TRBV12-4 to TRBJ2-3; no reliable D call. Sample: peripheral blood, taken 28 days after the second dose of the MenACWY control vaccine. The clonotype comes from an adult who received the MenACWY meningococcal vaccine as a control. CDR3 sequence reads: CASSLSTDTQYF. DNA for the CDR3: TGTGCCAGCAGCCTCAGCACAGATACGCAGTATTTT.